Presented here are 3 T cell receptor beta chains from one specimen sequenced in a study of T cell responses to AZD1222 COVID-19 vaccine. The protocol was immunoSEQ multiplex PCR, while the TCRdb copy is restricted to in-frame clones and leaves out a portion. The sample includes about 120,000 clones, 75% to 90% of them seen just once. The input for sequencing was peripheral blood, taken on day 0 of MenACWY control vaccination. The receptors derive from an adult in good health.

V is TRBV5-6 and J is TRBJ1-6; D is possibly TRBD1 (6 bases). CDR3 length equals 14 residues. Germline V gene data show CDR1 as SGHDT and CDR2 as YYEEEE. The germline V and J ends were trimmed by 2 bases and 7 bases, with 10 bases remaining between them. The CDR3, as DNA: TGTGCCAGCAGCTTACAGGGAAACAATTCACCCCTCCACTTT. As protein: CASSLQGNNSPLHF.

V usage is TRBV11-2 and J usage is TRBJ2-3; D ambiguous. The V end was cut by 4 bases, the J end by 8 bases, with 16 bases between. Germline V gene lookup returns CDR1 SGHAT and CDR2 FQNNGV. CDR3 length: 14 residues. For the CDR3, the DNA is TGTGCCAGCAGCTCCGGGCCGACAACCGGTACGCAGTATTTT. It encodes CASSSGPTTGTQYF.

V gene TRBV7-2 combines with J gene TRBJ1-5; D uncertain. Trimming shortened V by 1 base and J by 7 bases, and 14 bases separated the two germline ends. CDR1 SGHTA and CDR2 FQGNSA come from the germline V gene. This CDR3 has 15 residues. CDR3 bases: TGTGCCAGCAGCTTAGGGCTGTCGAGGGCCCAGCCCCAGCATTTT. Its translation: CASSLGLSRAQPQHF. Based on the CDR3 plus reference TRBV7-2 and TRBJ1-5, the full variable domain is GAGVSQSPSNKVTEKGKDVELRCDPISGHTALYWYRQSLGQGLEFLIYFQGNSAPDKSGLPSDRFSAERTGGSVSTLTIQRTQQEDSAVYLCASSLGLSRAQPQHFGDGTRLSIL.